The clone carrying this T cell receptor (beta chain) was picked up a small number of times. Its specificity is unknown. This sample is part of a study of response to subunit inactivated influenza vaccine. V dropped 2 bases and J dropped 2 bases, with 13 bases sitting between them. The CDR3 is 14 residues long. The germline CDR1 and CDR2 sequences are DFQATT and SNEGSKA (reference sequence). TCRdb re-called the RT-PCR reads through MiXCR, storing one row per CDR3 protein. The sample carries fewer than 600,000 distinct CDR3 sequences, 6% to 9% recorded once. Whole-study results and caveats: Few additional T cells are recruited per seasonal influenza vaccination, authors suggested.

The specimen comprised PBMCs from blood, sampled around 25 months after vaccination. The V call is TRBV20-1, the J call TRBJ2-7; possibly TRBD1 for D (6 bases). The sequence came from a man aged 50-75 years who received an inactivated influenza vaccine. CDR3 sequence reads: CSARRDNGPYEQYF. The CDR3 nucleotides read TGCAGTGCTAGACGGGACAACGGGCCCTACGAGCAGTACTTC.